What follows is one T cell receptor beta chain and its context. Its antigen is not known. A multiplex PCR was run with 60 Vbeta primers and 13 Jbeta primers. Method: immunoSEQ multiplex PCR; TCRdb's copy keeps in-frame clones and lacks some. The sample lists around 75,000 clones; about 80% were seen once. Germline CDR1 is LNHDA and CDR2 is SQIVND (reference sequence). The CDR3 is 16 amino acids. Trimming cost V 3 bases and J 11 bases; bases outside gene matches: 11. This sample was taken from a study of cytomegalovirus exposure and HLA in healthy donors. Notes on the study in general: A later analysis showed TCR association rates differing by HLA locus, peaking at DRB1 and lowest at HLA-C. Accounts indicate the classifier identified cytomegalovirus status with strong specificity and sensitivity.

The sequence was collected from a man younger than 30 in good health and CMV-seronegative. The sequencing sample was made of PBMCs. V gene TRBV19 combines with J gene TRBJ2-3; 13 bases align to TRBD2. The CDR3 DNA reads TGTGCCAGTAGTATCTTCACTAGCGGGGGGGCGATCGGGCAGTATTTT. Translation gives CASSIFTSGGAIGQYF.